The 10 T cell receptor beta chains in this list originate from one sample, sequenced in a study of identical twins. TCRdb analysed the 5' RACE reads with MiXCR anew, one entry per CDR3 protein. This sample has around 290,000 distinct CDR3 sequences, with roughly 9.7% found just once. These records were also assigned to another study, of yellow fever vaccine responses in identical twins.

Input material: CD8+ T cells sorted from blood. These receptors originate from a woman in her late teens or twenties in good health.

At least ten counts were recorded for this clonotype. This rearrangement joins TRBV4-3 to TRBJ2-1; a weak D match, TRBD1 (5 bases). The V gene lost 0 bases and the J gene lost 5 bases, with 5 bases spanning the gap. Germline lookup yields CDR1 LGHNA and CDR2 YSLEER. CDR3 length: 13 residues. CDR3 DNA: TGCGCCAGCAGCCAAGAGGACAACAATGAGCAGTTCTTC. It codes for CASSQEDNNEQFF.

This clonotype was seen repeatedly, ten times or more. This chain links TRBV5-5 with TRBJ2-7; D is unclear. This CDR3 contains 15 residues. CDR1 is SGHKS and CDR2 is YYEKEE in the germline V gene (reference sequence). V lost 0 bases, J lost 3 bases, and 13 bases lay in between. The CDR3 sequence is CASSLEPGTFYEQYF. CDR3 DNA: TGTGCCAGCAGCTTGGAGCCGGGCACCTTCTACGAGCAGTACTTC.

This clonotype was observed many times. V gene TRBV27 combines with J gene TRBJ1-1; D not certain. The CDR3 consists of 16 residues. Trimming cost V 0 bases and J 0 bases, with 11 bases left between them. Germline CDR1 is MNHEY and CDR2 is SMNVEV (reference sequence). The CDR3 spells CASSLSSQFMNTEAFF. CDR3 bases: TGTGCCAGCAGTTTATCGTCACAATTCATGAACACTGAAGCTTTCTTT.

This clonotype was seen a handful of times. The CDR3 spells CASSYSLSGGADTQYF. CDR3 in DNA: TGTGCCAGCAGTTACTCCCTTAGCGGGGGGGCCGATACGCAGTATTTT. The chain combines TRBV6-5 with TRBJ2-3; 11 bases fit TRBD2. The CDR3 sequence is 16 residues long. The germline CDR1 and CDR2 sequences are MNHEY and SVGAGI. V trimming: 0 bases; J trimming: 6 bases; junction bases outside the gene matches: 5.

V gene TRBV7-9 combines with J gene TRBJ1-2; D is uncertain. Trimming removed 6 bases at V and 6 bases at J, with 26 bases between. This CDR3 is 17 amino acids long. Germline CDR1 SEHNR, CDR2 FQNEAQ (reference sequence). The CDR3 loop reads CASSREGSEKERNGYTF. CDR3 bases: TGTGCCAGCAGTCGTGAGGGCTCCGAAAAGGAGAGAAATGGCTACACCTTC. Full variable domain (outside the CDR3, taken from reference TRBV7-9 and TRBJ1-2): DTGVSQNPRHKITKRGQNVTFRCDPISEHNRLYWYRQTLGQGPEFLTYFQNEAQLEKSRLLSDRFSAERPKGSFSTLEIQRTEQGDSAMYLCASSREGSEKERNGYTFGSGTRLTVV.

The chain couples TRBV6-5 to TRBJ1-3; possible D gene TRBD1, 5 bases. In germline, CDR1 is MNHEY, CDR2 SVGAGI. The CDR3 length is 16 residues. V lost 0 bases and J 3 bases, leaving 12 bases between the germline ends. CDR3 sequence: CASSYSRGAVGNTIYF. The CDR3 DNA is TGTGCCAGCAGTTACTCGAGAGGGGCGGTTGGAAACACCATATATTTT.

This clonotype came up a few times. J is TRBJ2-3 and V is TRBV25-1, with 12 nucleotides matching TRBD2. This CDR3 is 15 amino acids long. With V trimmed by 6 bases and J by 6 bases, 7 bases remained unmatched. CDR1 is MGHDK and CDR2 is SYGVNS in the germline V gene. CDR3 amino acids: CASRLAGGRVDTQYF. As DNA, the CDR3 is TGTGCCAGCAGACTAGCGGGGGGTCGAGTGGATACGCAGTATTTT.

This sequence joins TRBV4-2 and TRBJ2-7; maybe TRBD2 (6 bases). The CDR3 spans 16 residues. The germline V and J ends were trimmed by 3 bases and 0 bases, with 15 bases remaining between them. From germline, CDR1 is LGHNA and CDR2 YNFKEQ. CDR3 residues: CASSHILAGDSYEQYF. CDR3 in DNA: TGTGCCAGCAGCCACATACTAGCCGGGGACTCCTACGAGCAGTACTTC.

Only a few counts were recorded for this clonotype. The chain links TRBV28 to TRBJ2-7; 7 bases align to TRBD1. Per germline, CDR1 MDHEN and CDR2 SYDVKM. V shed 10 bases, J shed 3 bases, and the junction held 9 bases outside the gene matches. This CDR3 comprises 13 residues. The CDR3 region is CATYPGQYYEQYF. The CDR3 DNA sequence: TGTGCCACCTACCCGGGACAGTACTACGAGCAGTACTTC. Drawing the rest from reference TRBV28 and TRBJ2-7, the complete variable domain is DVKVTQSSRYLVKRTGEKVFLECVQDMDHENMFWYRQDPGLGLRLIYFSYDVKMKEKGDIPEGYSVSREKKERFSLILESASTNQTSMYLCATYPGQYYEQYFGPGTRLTVT.

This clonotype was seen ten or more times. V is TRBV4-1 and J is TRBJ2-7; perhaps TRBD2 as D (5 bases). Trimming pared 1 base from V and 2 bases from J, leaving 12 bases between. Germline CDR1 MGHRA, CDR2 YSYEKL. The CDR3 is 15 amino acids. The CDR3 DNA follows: TGCGCCAGCAGCCAAGGGGCGGGTGGGACCTACGAGCAGTACTTC. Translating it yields CASSQGAGGTYEQYF.